Here is one TCR beta chain with its context. Antigen specificity is unknown. These data belong to a study of PD-1 blockade in classical Hodgkin lymphoma. Study observations and caveats: Complete responders showed a baseline diversity that resembled the diversity of newly diagnosed patients.

Brentuximab vedotin exposure varied, and every patient relapsed after autologous stem cell transplantation. Repertoires were generated with immunoSEQ multiplex PCR, while TCRdb's copy carries only in-frame clones and drops some. The profile covers 60,000 or so clones, with over 85% appearing a single time and 9% to 10% taken by the ten largest. The germline CDR1 and CDR2 sequences are SNHLY and FYNNEI. Trimming at V came to 6 bases and at J to 5 bases, leaving 3 bases not matched to a gene. The CDR3 loop spans 13 amino acids. Sequencing used peripheral blood mononuclear cells (PBMCs), obtained at baseline. This clonotype was sampled from a human donor with classical Hodgkin lymphoma. This chain uses TRBV2 with TRBJ2-7; the match to TRBD1 covers 11 bases. CDR3 region: CASRRTGGDEQYF. The CDR3 nucleotides read TGTGCCAGCAGGCGGACAGGGGGCGACGAGCAGTACTTC.